This T cell receptor beta chain stems from a study of CD4 T cells in relation to SARS-CoV-2 and coronaviruses. Study overall: TCR beta CDR3s were sequenced after roughly 10-day antigen culture of PBMCs. Crossreactive spike epitopes shared across donors were mapped to their HLA restriction. General study findings and limits: In roughly 61% of donors, memory CD4+ clonotypes crossrecognized SARS-CoV-2 and at least one common cold coronavirus spike. Memory recall responses, not primary responses primed in culture, are what the assay detects.

Germline lookup yields CDR1 MGHDK and CDR2 SYGVNS. The length of the CDR3 is 14 residues. Between the trimmed V and J ends, which lost 6 bases and 1 base, there was a span of 13 bases. The assay was immunoSEQ multiplex PCR, and TCRdb's table has in-frame clones only and misses some. The sample lists about 36,000 clones; around four fifths were seen once. For this clone: Antigen specificity is unknown.

The receptor comes from an adult with COVID-19. Sequencing was done on a sample of memory CD4+ T cells from PBMCs, cultured in vitro. The chain uses TRBV25-1 and TRBJ2-7; TRBD1 is a possible D gene (7 bases). CDR3 amino acids: CASSEQGRSYEQYF. CDR3 bases: TGTGCCAGCAGCGAACAGGGGAGGTCCTACGAGCAGTACTTC.